This T cell receptor (beta chain) was retrieved from a study of blood T cell repertoires in COVID-19. In regard to this clone: Mismatch with germline at one junction end may stem from a read error.

Data came from immunoSEQ multiplex PCR; TCRdb stores just in-frame clones and leaves some out. The sample holds around 260,000 clones, roughly 92% seen once. CDR3 length: 14 amino acids. CDR1 is WSHSY, CDR2 SAAADI, per germline. The V and J genes are TRBV10-2 and TRBJ1-2; 7 bases map to TRBD1. This clonotype originated in a woman aged 25 to 39 with COVID-19, enrolled during active disease. Specimen: peripheral blood. Written as DNA, the CDR3 is TGCGCCAGCAGTGAGTCGAGCCTACAGGGGCCGGAGTACTTC. This codes for CASSESSLQGPEYF.